The 19 T cell receptor beta chains presented below share a single source sample, sequenced in a study of shared T cell receptors in the human thymus. Assay used: immunoSEQ multiplex PCR; TCRdb lists only in-frame clones, some missing. The table has 500,000 to 850,000 clones, around 87% seen once. This sample also belongs to another study, concerning human thymus T cells.

Sequencing was done on a sample of thymocytes. The source of these receptors is a boy in the first two years of life with a congenital heart defect.

This chain connects TRBV4-1 to TRBJ2-3; D gene ambiguous. The CDR3 runs 17 residues. V lost 0 bases and J lost 3, with 16 bases in between. The V gene's germline CDR1 is MGHRA and CDR2 YSYEKL. The CDR3 DNA reads as TGCGCCAGCAGCCAAGATCTCGGCCAGTTCGGGACAGATACGCAGTATTTT. Translation: CASSQDLGQFGTDTQYF.

The chain links TRBV27 to TRBJ1-6, with D perhaps matching TRBD1 (6 bases). Germline V gene sequence: CDR1 MNHEY, CDR2 SMNVEV (reference sequence). V lost 6 bases and J 9 bases, leaving 12 bases between the germline ends. There are 13 residues in the CDR3. CDR3 nucleotide sequence: TGTGCCAGCAGCATAACAGGGATTTCACCCCTCCACTTT. Translated, it gives CASSITGISPLHF.

This clone was observed a few times. The V call is TRBV14, the J call TRBJ2-3; TRBD1 is a possible D gene (6 bases). Germline CDR1 SGHDN, CDR2 FVKESK. The CDR3 consists of 18 residues. V lost 0 bases and J 5 bases, leaving 21 bases between the germline ends. This CDR3 is CASSQENPPRGNRDTQYF. DNA of the CDR3: TGTGCCAGCAGCCAAGAGAATCCCCCCAGGGGCAACCGAGATACGCAGTATTTT.

The chain is built from TRBV11-2 and TRBJ2-7, with D unclear. V lost 0 bases to trimming and J lost 2 bases, with 11 bases between them. The CDR3 sequence is 15 residues long. Germline assignment: CDR1 SGHAT and CDR2 FQNNGV. CDR3 amino acids: CASSLDRALPYEQYF. The CDR3 bases are TGTGCCAGCAGCTTAGATCGTGCCCTACCCTACGAGCAGTACTTC.

The chain carries TRBV7-2 and TRBJ2-7, with TRBD2 as a possible D gene (5 bases). CDR3 length equals 15 residues. The V end was cut by 5 bases, the J end by 2 bases, with 16 bases between. Germline values: CDR1 SGHTA, CDR2 FQGNSA. CDR3 nucleotide sequence: TGTGCCAGCAGCCGAGTTAGCGACTTCGCCTACGAGCAGTACTTC. Encoded protein: CASSRVSDFAYEQYF.

The rearrangement uses TRBV5-1 and TRBJ1-1, with a tentative D call TRBD1 (5 bases). Germline CDR1 SGHRS, CDR2 YFSETQ. This CDR3 spans 19 amino acids. Trimming removed 0 bases at V and 1 base at J, with 22 bases between. For the CDR3, the DNA is TGCGCCAGCAGCTTGGGGAGAGGACATCCTGTTTCCCCGAACACTGAAGCTTTCTTT. Translated, it gives CASSLGRGHPVSPNTEAFF.

The chain is built from TRBV6-5 and TRBJ2-5; TRBD1 matches 8 bases. This CDR3 is 14 amino acids long. CDR1 is MNHEY, CDR2 SVGAGI, per germline. V was pared by 4 bases and J by 5 bases, with 6 bases of the junction left unmatched. The CDR3 nucleotides are TGTGCCAGCAGTTTTACCAGGGGGCAGGAGACCCAGTACTTC. As protein: CASSFTRGQETQYF.

This chain links TRBV5-4 with TRBJ1-1; TRBD1 agrees at 8 bases. Germline-derived CDR1 and CDR2 are SGHNT and YYREEE (reference sequence). J gave up 7 bases and V 0 bases, and 8 bases lay outside the gene matches. CDR3 size: 15 residues. In nucleotides, the CDR3 is TGTGCCAGCAGCTTGGTGGCCCAGGGGGCCCATGAAGCTTTCTTT. As protein: CASSLVAQGAHEAFF.

This chain connects TRBV7-9 to TRBJ2-7, with D unresolved. The V gene lost 5 bases and the J gene lost 0 bases, with 11 bases spanning the gap. This CDR3 is built from 14 residues. The germline gives CDR1 SEHNR, CDR2 FQNEAQ (reference sequence). CDR3 in DNA: TGTGCCAGCAGCCCACACCCAAGCTCCTACGAGCAGTACTTC. Its protein is CASSPHPSSYEQYF.

The V and J genes are TRBV27 and TRBJ1-1, with D possibly being TRBD1 (5 bases). The CDR3 consists of 13 residues. The V gene lost 4 bases and the J gene lost 4 bases, with 10 bases spanning the gap. Germline assignment: CDR1 MNHEY and CDR2 SMNVEV (reference sequence). The CDR3 sequence is CASSYRRGTEAFF. In DNA, the CDR3 is TGTGCCAGCAGTTACCGGAGGGGCACTGAAGCTTTCTTT.

This clone was recorded a few times. This CDR3 is also generated by other DNA sequences in the sample. The V call is TRBV5-1, the J call TRBJ2-1; tentatively, D is TRBD1 (6 bases). Looked up from germline, CDR1 is SGHRS and CDR2 is YFSETQ. The CDR3 has 15 residues. Trimming removed 2 bases from V and 0 bases from J, with 9 bases in between. The CDR3 here is CASSLDRSSYNEQFF. In nucleotides, the CDR3 is TGCGCCAGCAGCTTAGACAGGAGCTCCTACAATGAGCAGTTCTTC.

The rearrangement links TRBV28 to TRBJ1-5, with D unclear. CDR3 length: 16 amino acids. Germline lookup yields CDR1 MDHEN and CDR2 SYDVKM. Trimming took off 3 bases at V and 0 bases at J, with 12 bases between the two ends. The CDR3 DNA sequence: TGTGCCAGCAGTTTCGGAGGTCTAGATAGCAATCAGCCCCAGCATTTT. It codes for CASSFGGLDSNQPQHF.

This clone appeared a single time. This chain uses TRBV6-5 with TRBJ2-1; 8 nucleotides agree with TRBD2. The CDR3 has 14 amino acids. The germline CDR1 and CDR2 sequences are MNHEY and SVGAGI. V lost 4 bases to trimming and J lost 7 bases; unmatched junction nucleotides: 6. The CDR3 DNA reads TGTGCCAGCAGTTCCCGGGGGGGGCGGAATGAGCAGTTCTTC. This sequence encodes CASSSRGGRNEQFF.

The table lists this clone with a count of one. The chain employs TRBV18 and TRBJ2-7, with TRBD1 as a possible D gene (5 bases). There are 14 residues in the CDR3. From germline, CDR1 is KGHSH and CDR2 LQKENI. The ends were cut back, 0 bases at V and 5 bases at J, with 11 bases in the middle. DNA of the CDR3: TGTGCCAGCTCACCACCCTGGACAAAGGACGAGCAGTACTTC. It translates to CASSPPWTKDEQYF.

The chain is built from TRBV10-2 and TRBJ1-3; weak D call: TRBD1 (6 bases). CDR3 length equals 11 residues. The V gene lost 7 bases and the J gene lost 8 bases, with 9 bases spanning the gap. Germline V gene lookup returns CDR1 WSHSY and CDR2 SAAADI. CDR3 sequence reads: CASMWGHTIYF. The CDR3 nucleotides are TGCGCCAGCATGTGGGGGCACACCATATATTTT.

CDR3 nucleotide sequence: TGCGCCAGCGGACCTAGCGGGACAGGCGAAGAGACCCAGTACTTC. Amino acid sequence: CASGPSGTGEETQYF. This chain connects TRBV5-1 to TRBJ2-5, with a weak D call TRBD2 (9 bases). V was pared by 7 bases and J by 3 bases, with 19 bases between. The CDR3 length is 15 residues. Germline loops: CDR1 SGHRS, CDR2 YFSETQ.

The chain recombines TRBV25-1 with TRBJ2-1, with 9 positions matching TRBD1. CDR3 size: 16 residues. The V segment lost 3 bases and the J segment 5 bases; nucleotides outside the gene matches: 8. CDR1 MGHDK and CDR2 SYGVNS come from the germline V gene. The CDR3 coding sequence is TGTGCCAGCAGTGACCCCCCGGGACAGGGCGACAATGAGCAGTTCTTC. Translating gives CASSDPPGQGDNEQFF.

The chain combines TRBV6-4 with TRBJ2-7; 9 bases match TRBD1. The CDR3 runs to 16 residues. Germline assignment: CDR1 MRHNA and CDR2 SNTAGT. The V segment lost 6 bases and the J segment 1 base; nucleotides outside the gene matches: 10. This chain's CDR3 is CASSNRTGTGSYEQYF. DNA of the CDR3: TGTGCCAGCAGCAATCGTACCGGGACAGGGTCCTACGAGCAGTACTTC.

J is TRBJ2-5 and V is TRBV5-1, with a tentative D call TRBD1 (6 bases). The germline CDR1 and CDR2 sequences are SGHRS and YFSETQ. This CDR3 has 17 amino acids. Trimming removed 4 bases from V and 0 bases from J, with 19 bases in between. This CDR3 reads CASSPGRSGEYQETQYF. The CDR3 DNA is TGCGCCAGCAGCCCCGGTAGGTCAGGGGAGTACCAAGAGACCCAGTACTTC.